The source of this T cell receptor (beta chain) is a study of identical twins. TCRdb re-called the 5' RACE reads with MiXCR, one entry per CDR3 protein. The sample contains approximately 700,000 distinct CDR3 sequences, 18% of which appear only once. There are a few counts of this clonotype. The same data also went into a second study, on T cells expressing NK-cell markers.

This TCR was recovered from a woman in her late teens or twenties in good health. Sequenced material: PBMCs.

The CDR3 nucleotides read TGCGCCAGCAGCCAAGAAGGCGGGCCGCAGCCCCAGCATTTT. Protein product: CASSQEGGPQPQHF. The chain joins TRBV4-1 to TRBJ1-5, with D hard to call. Trimming removed 0 bases at V and 7 bases at J, with 10 bases between. CDR3 size: 14 residues. Germline CDR1 is MGHRA and CDR2 is YSYEKL.